The 19 T cell receptor beta chains below were found in one sample sequenced in a study of siplizumab effects on memory and regulatory T cells. This table comes from immunoSEQ multiplex PCR, and its TCRdb copy is limited to in-frame clones, with some not included. The sample consists of about 20,000 clones, 40% to 55% of them appearing once. These receptors lack a known antigen. Coculturing of the mixed lymphocyte reaction cells was performed at 37°C for 6 days. Sequenced sample: CFSE-low (dividing) CD4+ T cells sorted from an allogeneic mixed lymphocyte reaction. Every receptor here comes from a human donor in good health; the cells came from an allogeneic mixed lymphocyte reaction.

This rearrangement joins TRBV11-2 to TRBJ2-2; 9 bases are shared with TRBD1. CDR3 length equals 16 residues. Losses at the gene ends were 3 bases for V and 4 bases for J; bases not matched to a gene: 6. Germline V CDR1 and CDR2: SGHAT, FQNNGV. CDR3 in DNA: TGTGCCAGCAGCTTTACAGGGGGCGCCAGCACCGGGGAGCTGTTTTTT. Protein product: CASSFTGGASTGELFF.

By proportion, this clone is medium-sized. The chain joins TRBV11-2 to TRBJ2-7, with 10 bases matching TRBD2. CDR3 length equals 14 residues. J gave up 10 bases and V 0 bases, and 6 bases lay outside the gene matches. Germline lookup yields CDR1 SGHAT and CDR2 FQNNGV. The CDR3 loop reads CASSLELLAGSQYF. The CDR3 DNA reads TGTGCCAGCAGCTTAGAATTACTAGCGGGGAGTCAGTACTTC.

CDR3: CASSLGTGSIAFF. In DNA, the CDR3 is TGCGCCAGCAGCTTGGGGACAGGAAGTATTGCTTTCTTT. V gene TRBV5-1 combines with J gene TRBJ1-1; TRBD1 aligns across 7 bases. There are 13 residues in the CDR3. Losses at the gene ends were 0 bases for V and 11 bases for J; bases not matched to a gene: 7. From germline, CDR1 is SGHRS and CDR2 YFSETQ. Looking up the rest from reference TRBV5-1 and TRBJ1-1 gives the full variable domain: KAGVTQTPRYLIKTRGQQVTLSCSPISGHRSVSWYQQTPGQGLQFLFEYFSETQRNKGNFPGRFSGRQFSNSRSEMNVSTLELGDSALYLCASSLGTGSIAFFGQGTRLTVV.

This clone was recorded a few times. This chain uses TRBV5-1 with TRBJ2-5; tentative D call: TRBD1 (6 bases). This CDR3 contains 15 residues. The V end was cut by 0 bases, the J end by 3 bases, with 12 bases between. Germline CDR1 reads SGHRS; CDR2 reads YFSETQ. The CDR3 coding sequence is TGCGCCAGCAGCTTGGTATTAACAGGGAAAGAGACCCAGTACTTC. Protein sequence: CASSLVLTGKETQYF.

The chain couples TRBV6-1 to TRBJ1-2; no firm D call. Germline CDR1 MNHNS, CDR2 SASEGT. The CDR3 length is 14 residues. Trimming stripped 0 bases from V and 6 bases from J, with 11 bases between. This CDR3 is CASSEALRGDGYTF. The DNA of the CDR3 is TGTGCCAGCAGTGAAGCGCTGAGAGGTGATGGCTACACCTTC.

V is TRBV4-2 and J is TRBJ2-3; either TRBD1 or TRBD2 may supply D (5 bases each). The CDR3 runs to 16 residues. Germline V gives CDR1 LGHNA, CDR2 YNFKEQ. V lost 4 bases, J lost 3 bases, and 17 bases lay in between. CDR3 loop: CASSPQDTLATDTQYF. The CDR3 bases are TGTGCCAGCAGCCCACAGGACACCTTAGCGACAGATACGCAGTATTTT.

To note about this clone: The same CDR3 arises from other DNA sequences in this sample as well. The gene calls are TRBV18 and TRBJ2-5; D perhaps matches TRBD2 (6 bases). Trimming removed 3 bases at V and 2 bases at J, with 7 bases between. The CDR3 spans 13 residues. Looked up from germline, CDR1 is KGHSH and CDR2 is LQKENI. The DNA of the CDR3 is TGTGCCAGCTCACCGGGACTGCAAGAGACCCAGTACTTC. This codes for CASSPGLQETQYF.

The chain recombines TRBV6-5 with TRBJ1-5; D call uncertain. Trimming cost V 0 bases and J 0 bases, with 9 bases left between them. Germline V gene lookup returns CDR1 MNHEY and CDR2 SVGAGI. The CDR3 covers 16 residues. The DNA of the CDR3 is TGTGCCAGCAGTTACTCAAACAGTATTAGCAATCAGCCCCAGCATTTT. It is translated as CASSYSNSISNQPQHF.

This chain connects TRBV28 to TRBJ2-7; D not resolved. Germline values: CDR1 MDHEN, CDR2 SYDVKM. This CDR3 has 12 amino acids. V lost 3 bases, J lost 9 bases, and 12 bases lay in between. The CDR3 DNA reads TGTGCCAGCAGTTTCAGTACTCTAGGGCAGTACTTC. Its protein product is CASSFSTLGQYF.

The V and J genes are TRBV28 and TRBJ2-3; 8 positions match TRBD2. This CDR3 is 16 amino acids long. Trimming removed 2 bases from V and 5 bases from J; junction bases left unmatched: 9. Germline V gene lookup returns CDR1 MDHEN and CDR2 SYDVKM. CDR3 in DNA: TGTGCCAGCAGTTTACTCTCCGGGGGGGCGATAGATACGCAGTATTTT. It codes for CASSLLSGGAIDTQYF.

This clone was counted a few times. The chain has TRBV29-1 and TRBJ1-3, with a tentative D call TRBD1 (6 bases). Germline V gene sequence: CDR1 SQVTM, CDR2 ANQGSEA. This CDR3 is 15 amino acids long. V lost 6 bases and J lost 0, with 15 bases in between. CDR3 residues: CSVAGVLDSGNTIYF. In DNA, the CDR3 is TGCAGCGTCGCAGGGGTCCTAGACTCTGGAAACACCATATATTTT.

The sample holds a few counts of this clone. V and J are TRBV10-1 and TRBJ2-7; D is possibly TRBD1 or TRBD2 (5 bases each). Trimming removed 0 bases at V and 5 bases at J, with 8 bases between. The CDR3 consists of 13 residues. Germline loops: CDR1 WNHNN, CDR2 SYGVQD (reference sequence). CDR3 coding DNA: TGCGCCAGCAGTGAGTCGGGGGTCCACGAGCAGTACTTC. Translating it yields CASSESGVHEQYF.

This clone came up a few times. The V and J genes are TRBV1 and TRBJ2-7; TRBD1, the table's D call, was not compared with the DNA. TRBV1 is a listed pseudogene. The CDR3 has 16 residues. The CDR3 bases are TGCACCAGCAGCCAGGGCCGGGGGACAGGAGGTCGGGAGCAGTACTTC. It is translated as CTSSQGRGTGGREQYF.

The V call is TRBV6-1, the J call TRBJ1-1; D is ambiguous. CDR1 and CDR2 (germline): MNHNS, SASEGT. The CDR3 totals 13 residues. The ends were cut back, 3 bases at V and 9 bases at J, with 14 bases in the middle. CDR3 sequence: CASSDDGYLKAFF. The CDR3 region has the DNA TGTGCCAGCAGTGACGACGGCTACCTGAAAGCTTTCTTT.

As regards this clone: One end of the junction fails to match germline, which may point to a read error. V and J are TRBV12-5 and TRBJ1-2; D might be TRBD1 (6 bases). Per the germline V gene, CDR1 is LGHNT and CDR2 is FRNRAP. This CDR3 contains 11 residues. CDR3 DNA: TGTGCTAGTGGTGCCCCCCGACAGGAGGCCTTC. Its protein product is CASGAPRQEAF.

The rearrangement joins TRBV18 to TRBJ1-2; D is perhaps TRBD1 (5 bases). This CDR3 is built from 15 residues. CDR1 and CDR2 from the germline V gene are KGHSH and LQKENI. V was pared by 4 bases and J by 4 bases, with 16 bases between. The CDR3 sequence is CASSLTQAGGYGYTF. The DNA for the CDR3 is TGTGCCAGCTCACTAACCCAGGCGGGGGGCTATGGCTACACCTTC.

This clone was recorded only once. Here the CDR3 DNA reads TGTGCCAGCAGTTTATTTTTGGACTATGGCTACACCTTC. Its protein is CASSLFLDYGYTF. The chain has TRBV28 and TRBJ1-2; no clear D gene. V was shortened by 1 base and J by 3 bases, with 6 bases between the two germline ends. Germline assignment: CDR1 MDHEN and CDR2 SYDVKM. CDR3 size: 13 residues.

This clone was recorded a few times. The chain employs TRBV7-9 and TRBJ2-2; D is undetermined. The germline V gene encodes CDR1 SEHNR and CDR2 FQNEAQ (reference sequence). Trimming left V 1 base short and J 7 bases short, with 7 bases between. This CDR3 has 13 amino acids. CDR3 loop: CASSLVPGGELFF. The CDR3 region has the DNA TGTGCCAGCAGCTTAGTACCGGGCGGGGAGCTGTTTTTT.

The sample holds a few counts of this clone. The chain carries TRBV5-1 and TRBJ2-1; no clear D gene. Germline CDR1 SGHRS, CDR2 YFSETQ. The CDR3 is 15 residues long. Trimming removed 1 base at V and 3 bases at J, with 11 bases between. CDR3 nucleotide sequence: TGCGCCAGCAGCTTGATTTCTCAAAGCTACAATGAGCAGTTCTTC. The encoded protein is CASSLISQSYNEQFF.